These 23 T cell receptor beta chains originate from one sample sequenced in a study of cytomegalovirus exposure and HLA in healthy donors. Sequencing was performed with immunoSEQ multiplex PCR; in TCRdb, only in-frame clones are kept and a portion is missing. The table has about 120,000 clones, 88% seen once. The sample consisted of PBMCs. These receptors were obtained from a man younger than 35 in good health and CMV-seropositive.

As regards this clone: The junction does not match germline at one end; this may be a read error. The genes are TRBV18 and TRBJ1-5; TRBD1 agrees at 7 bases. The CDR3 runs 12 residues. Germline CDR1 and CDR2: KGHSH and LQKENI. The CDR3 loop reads CASSPNQDRAIF. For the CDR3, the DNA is TGTGCCAGCTCACCAAATCAAGACAGGGCCATTTTT.

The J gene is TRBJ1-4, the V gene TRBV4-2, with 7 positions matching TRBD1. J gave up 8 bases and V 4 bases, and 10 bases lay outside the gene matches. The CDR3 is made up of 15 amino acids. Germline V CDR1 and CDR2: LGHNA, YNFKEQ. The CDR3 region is CASSPTTGVNEKLFF. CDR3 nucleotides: TGTGCCAGCAGCCCAACAACAGGGGTGAACGAAAAACTGTTTTTT.

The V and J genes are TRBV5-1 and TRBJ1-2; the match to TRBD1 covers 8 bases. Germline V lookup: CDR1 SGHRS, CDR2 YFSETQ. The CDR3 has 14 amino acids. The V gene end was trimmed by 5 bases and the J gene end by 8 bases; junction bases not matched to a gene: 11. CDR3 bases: TGCGCCAGCAGTCATACAGGGGGACAGGAAGGCTACACCTTC. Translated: CASSHTGGQEGYTF.

For the CDR3, the DNA is TGTGCCAGCAGCCAAGAACCGGCATACGGGACAGGGTACTATGGCTACACCTTC. Encoded protein: CASSQEPAYGTGYYGYTF. The J gene is TRBJ1-2, the V gene TRBV4-2; TRBD1 agrees at 9 bases. The CDR3 spans 18 residues. Germline assignment: CDR1 LGHNA and CDR2 YNFKEQ. Trimming removed 0 bases from V and 3 bases from J; junction bases left unmatched: 11.

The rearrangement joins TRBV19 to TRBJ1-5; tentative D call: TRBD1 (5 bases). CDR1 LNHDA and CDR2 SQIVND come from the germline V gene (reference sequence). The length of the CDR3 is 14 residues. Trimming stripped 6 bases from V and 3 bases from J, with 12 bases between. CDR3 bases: TGTGCCAGTAGCCAACAAGGGGCCAATCAGCCCCAGCATTTT. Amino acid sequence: CASSQQGANQPQHF.

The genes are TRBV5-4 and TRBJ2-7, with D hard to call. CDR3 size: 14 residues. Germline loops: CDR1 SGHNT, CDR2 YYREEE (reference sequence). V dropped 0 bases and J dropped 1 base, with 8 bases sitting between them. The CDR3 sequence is CASSLELSSYEQYF. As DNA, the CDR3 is TGTGCCAGCAGCTTGGAGTTGAGTTCCTACGAGCAGTACTTC. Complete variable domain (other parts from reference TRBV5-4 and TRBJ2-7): ETGVTQSPTHLIKTRGQQVTLRCSSQSGHNTVSWYQQALGQGPQFIFQYYREEENGRGNFPPRFSGLQFPNYSSELNVNALELDDSALYLCASSLELSSYEQYFGPGTRLTVT.

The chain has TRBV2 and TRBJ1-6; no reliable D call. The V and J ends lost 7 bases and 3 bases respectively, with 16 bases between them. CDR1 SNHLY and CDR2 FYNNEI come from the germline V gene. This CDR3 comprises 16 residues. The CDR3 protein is CASNNPTDDYNSPLHF. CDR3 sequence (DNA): TGTGCCAGCAATAACCCTACAGATGACTATAATTCACCCCTCCACTTT.

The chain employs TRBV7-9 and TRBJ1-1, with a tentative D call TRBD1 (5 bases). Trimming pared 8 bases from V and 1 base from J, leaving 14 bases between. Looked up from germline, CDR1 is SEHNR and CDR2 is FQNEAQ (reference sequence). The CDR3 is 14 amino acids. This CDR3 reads CASLTEGRNTEAFF. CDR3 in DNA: TGTGCCAGCCTGACGGAGGGGAGGAACACTGAAGCTTTCTTT.

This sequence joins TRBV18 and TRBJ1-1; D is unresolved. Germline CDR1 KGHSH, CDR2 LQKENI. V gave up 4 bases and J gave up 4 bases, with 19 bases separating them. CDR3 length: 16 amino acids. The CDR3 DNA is TGTGCCAGCTCACTGAATCCGGCGACTCGAGGCACTGAAGCTTTCTTT. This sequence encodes CASSLNPATRGTEAFF.

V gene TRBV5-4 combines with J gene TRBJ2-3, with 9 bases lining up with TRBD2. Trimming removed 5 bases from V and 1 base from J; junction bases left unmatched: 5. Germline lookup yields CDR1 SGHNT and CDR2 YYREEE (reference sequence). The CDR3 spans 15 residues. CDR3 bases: TGTGCCAGCAGTCGCGGGACTAGCCGCACAGATACGCAGTATTTT. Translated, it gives CASSRGTSRTDTQYF.

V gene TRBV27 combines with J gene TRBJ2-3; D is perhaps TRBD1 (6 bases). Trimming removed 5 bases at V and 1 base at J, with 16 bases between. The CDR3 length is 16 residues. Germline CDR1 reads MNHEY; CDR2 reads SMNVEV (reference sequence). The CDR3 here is CASSGRQARGTDTQYF. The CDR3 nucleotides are TGTGCCAGCAGTGGGAGACAGGCTCGCGGCACAGATACGCAGTATTTT.

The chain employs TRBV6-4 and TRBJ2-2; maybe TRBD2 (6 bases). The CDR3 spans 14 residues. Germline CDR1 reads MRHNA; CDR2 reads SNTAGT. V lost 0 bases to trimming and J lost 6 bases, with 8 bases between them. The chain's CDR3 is CASSDSGGAGELFF. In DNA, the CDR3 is TGTGCCAGCAGTGACTCCGGGGGAGCCGGGGAGCTGTTTTTT.

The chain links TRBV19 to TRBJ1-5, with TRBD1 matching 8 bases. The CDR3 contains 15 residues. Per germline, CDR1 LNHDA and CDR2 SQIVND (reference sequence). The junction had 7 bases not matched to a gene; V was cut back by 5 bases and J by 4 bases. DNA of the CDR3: TGTGCCAGTAGTGGACGACAGGGGCTGAATCAGCCCCAGCATTTT. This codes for CASSGRQGLNQPQHF. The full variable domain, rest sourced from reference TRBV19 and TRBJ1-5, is DGGITQSPKYLFRKEGQNVTLSCEQNLNHDAMYWYRQDPGQGLRLIYYSQIVNDFQKGDIAEGYSVSREKKESFPLTVTSAQKNPTAFYLCASSGRQGLNQPQHFGDGTRLSIL.

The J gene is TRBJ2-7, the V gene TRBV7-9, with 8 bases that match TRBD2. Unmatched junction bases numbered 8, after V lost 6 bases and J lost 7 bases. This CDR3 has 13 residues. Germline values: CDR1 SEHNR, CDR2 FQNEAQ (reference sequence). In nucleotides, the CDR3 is TGTGCCAGCAGTTTCGGGAGGGTGTGGGAGCAGTACTTC. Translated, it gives CASSFGRVWEQYF.

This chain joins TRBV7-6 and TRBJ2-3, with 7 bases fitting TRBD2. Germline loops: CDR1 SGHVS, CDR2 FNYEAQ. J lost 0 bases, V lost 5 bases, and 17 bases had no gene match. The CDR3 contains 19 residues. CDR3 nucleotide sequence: TGTGCCAGCAGCCCAAGGACTAGTCGGCTGGTGGAGAGCACAGATACGCAGTATTTT. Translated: CASSPRTSRLVESTDTQYF.

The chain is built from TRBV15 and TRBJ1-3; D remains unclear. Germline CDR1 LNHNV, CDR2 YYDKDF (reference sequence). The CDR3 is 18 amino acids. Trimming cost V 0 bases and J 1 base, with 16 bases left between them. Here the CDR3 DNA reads TGTGCCACCAGCAGAGAGCGGCCCTCAATTGTGTCTGGAAACACCATATATTTT. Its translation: CATSRERPSIVSGNTIYF. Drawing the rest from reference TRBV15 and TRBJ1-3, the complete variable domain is DAMVIQNPRYQVTQFGKPVTLSCSQTLNHNVMYWYQQKSSQAPKLLFHYYDKDFNNEADTPDNFQSRRPNTSFCFLDIRSPGLGDTAMYLCATSRERPSIVSGNTIYFGEGSWLTVV.

This CDR3 is CASSANRGLDEKLFF. The CDR3 coding sequence is TGTGCCAGCAGCGCCAACAGGGGGCTAGATGAAAAACTGTTTTTT. The gene calls are TRBV9 and TRBJ1-4, with 9 bases matching TRBD1. The CDR3 is 15 amino acids. Looked up from germline, CDR1 is SGDLS and CDR2 is YYNGEE. Trimming cost V 3 bases and J 6 bases; bases outside gene matches: 6. The variable domain in full, with the rest retrieved from reference TRBV9 and TRBJ1-4, is DSGVTQTPKHLITATGQRVTLRCSPRSGDLSVYWYQQSLDQGLQFLIQYYNGEERAKGNILERFSAQQFPDLHSELNLSSLELGDSALYFCASSANRGLDEKLFFGSGTQLSVL.

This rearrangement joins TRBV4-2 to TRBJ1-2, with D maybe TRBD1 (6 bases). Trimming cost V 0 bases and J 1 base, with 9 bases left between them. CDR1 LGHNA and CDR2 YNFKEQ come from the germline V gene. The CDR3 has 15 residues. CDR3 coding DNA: TGTGCCAGCAGCCAAGATCGACAGGATAACTATGGCTACACCTTC. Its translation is CASSQDRQDNYGYTF.

CDR3 nucleotide sequence: TGTGCCAGCACCGAAACCAACAGGGACCAAGAGACCCAGTACTTC. It codes for CASTETNRDQETQYF. The chain links TRBV7-9 to TRBJ2-5; TRBD1 is a possible D gene (6 bases). This CDR3 comprises 15 residues. Germline CDR1 and CDR2: SEHNR and FQNEAQ (reference sequence). Trimming left V 7 bases short and J 0 bases short, with 15 bases between. The whole variable domain, remainder taken from reference TRBV7-9 and TRBJ2-5, is DTGVSQNPRHKITKRGQNVTFRCDPISEHNRLYWYRQTLGQGPEFLTYFQNEAQLEKSRLLSDRFSAERPKGSFSTLEIQRTEQGDSAMYLCASTETNRDQETQYFGPGTRLLVL.

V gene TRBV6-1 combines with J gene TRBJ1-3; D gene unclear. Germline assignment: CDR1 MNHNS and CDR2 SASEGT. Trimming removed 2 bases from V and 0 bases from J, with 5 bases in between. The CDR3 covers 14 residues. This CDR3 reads CASSESSSGNTIYF. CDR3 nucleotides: TGTGCCAGCAGTGAAAGTAGCTCTGGAAACACCATATATTTT.

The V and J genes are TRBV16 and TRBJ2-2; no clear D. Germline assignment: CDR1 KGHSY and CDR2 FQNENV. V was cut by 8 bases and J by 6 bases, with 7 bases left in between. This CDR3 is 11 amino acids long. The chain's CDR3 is CASVRAGELFF. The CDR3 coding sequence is TGTGCCAGCGTCCGAGCCGGGGAGCTGTTTTTT. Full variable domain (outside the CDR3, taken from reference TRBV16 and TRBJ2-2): GEEVAQTPKHLVRGEGQKAKLYCAPIKGHSYVFWYQQVLKNEFKFLISFQNENVFDETGMPKERFSAKCLPNSPCSLEIQATKLEDSAVYFCASVRAGELFFGEGSRLTVL.

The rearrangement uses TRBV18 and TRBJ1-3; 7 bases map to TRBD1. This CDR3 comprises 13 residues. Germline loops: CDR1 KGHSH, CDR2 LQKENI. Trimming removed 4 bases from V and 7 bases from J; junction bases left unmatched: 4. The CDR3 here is CASSLGQENTIYF. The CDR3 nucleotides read TGTGCCAGCTCACTAGGACAGGAGAACACCATATATTTT.

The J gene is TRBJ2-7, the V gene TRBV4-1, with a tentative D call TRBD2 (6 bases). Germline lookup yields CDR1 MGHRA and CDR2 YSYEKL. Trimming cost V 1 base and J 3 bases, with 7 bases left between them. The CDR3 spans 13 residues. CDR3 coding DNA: TGCGCCAGCAGCCAAGGACTAGTCTACGAGCAGTACTTC. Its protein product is CASSQGLVYEQYF.